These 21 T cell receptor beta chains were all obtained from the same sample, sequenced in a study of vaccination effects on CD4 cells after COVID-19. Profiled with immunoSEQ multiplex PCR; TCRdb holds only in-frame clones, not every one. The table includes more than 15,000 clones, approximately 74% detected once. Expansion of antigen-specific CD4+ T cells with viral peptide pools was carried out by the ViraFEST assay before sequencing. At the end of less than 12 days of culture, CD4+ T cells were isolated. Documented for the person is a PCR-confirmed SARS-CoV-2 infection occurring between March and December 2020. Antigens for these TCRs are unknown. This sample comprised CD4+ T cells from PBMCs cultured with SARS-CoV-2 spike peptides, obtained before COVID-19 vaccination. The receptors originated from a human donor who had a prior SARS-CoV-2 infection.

The CDR3 DNA follows: TGCGCCAGCAGCTTGATTCCGGACAATTACGAGCAGTACTTC. It is translated as CASSLIPDNYEQYF. The chain carries TRBV5-1 and TRBJ2-7, with D perhaps matching TRBD1 (5 bases). Germline CDR1 reads SGHRS; CDR2 reads YFSETQ. V was cut by 1 base and J by 4 bases, with 12 bases left in between. CDR3 length: 14 residues.

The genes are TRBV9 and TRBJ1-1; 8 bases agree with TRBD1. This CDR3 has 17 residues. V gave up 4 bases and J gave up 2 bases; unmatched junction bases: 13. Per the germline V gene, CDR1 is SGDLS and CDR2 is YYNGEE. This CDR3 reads CASSSGQGIPYNTEAFF. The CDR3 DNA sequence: TGTGCCAGCAGCTCCGGACAGGGTATTCCTTATAACACTGAAGCTTTCTTT.

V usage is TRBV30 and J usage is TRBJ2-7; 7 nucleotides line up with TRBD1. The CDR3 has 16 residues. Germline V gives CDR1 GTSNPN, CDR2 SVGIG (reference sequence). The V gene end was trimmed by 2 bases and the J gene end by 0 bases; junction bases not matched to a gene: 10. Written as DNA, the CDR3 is TGTGCCTGGAGTCTGACCGGGACAGCGAGCTCCTACGAGCAGTACTTC. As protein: CAWSLTGTASSYEQYF.

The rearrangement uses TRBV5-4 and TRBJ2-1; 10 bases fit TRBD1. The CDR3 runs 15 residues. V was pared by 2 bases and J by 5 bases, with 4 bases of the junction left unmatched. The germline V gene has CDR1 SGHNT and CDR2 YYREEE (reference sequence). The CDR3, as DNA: TGTGCCAGCAGCTTTGGACAGGGGGGGGACAATGAGCAGTTCTTC. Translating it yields CASSFGQGGDNEQFF.

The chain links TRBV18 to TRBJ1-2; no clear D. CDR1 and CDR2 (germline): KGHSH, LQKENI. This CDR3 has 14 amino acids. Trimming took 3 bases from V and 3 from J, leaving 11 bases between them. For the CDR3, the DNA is TGTGCCAGCTCACCGGAATTGGGTGACTATGGCTACACCTTC. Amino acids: CASSPELGDYGYTF.

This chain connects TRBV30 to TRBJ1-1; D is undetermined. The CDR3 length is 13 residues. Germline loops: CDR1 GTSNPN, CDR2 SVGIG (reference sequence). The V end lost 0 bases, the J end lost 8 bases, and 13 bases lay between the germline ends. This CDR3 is CAWSVGGRLEAFF. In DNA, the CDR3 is TGTGCCTGGAGTGTCGGCGGGCGGCTAGAAGCTTTCTTT.

The CDR3, as DNA: TGTGCCAGCAGTGAAAACAGGGCAGGAGAGACCCAGTACTTC. As protein: CASSENRAGETQYF. The chain couples TRBV2 to TRBJ2-5; D may be TRBD1 (6 bases). Per germline, CDR1 SNHLY and CDR2 FYNNEI. The CDR3 runs 14 residues. The V end lost 2 bases, the J end lost 4 bases, and 11 bases lay between the germline ends.

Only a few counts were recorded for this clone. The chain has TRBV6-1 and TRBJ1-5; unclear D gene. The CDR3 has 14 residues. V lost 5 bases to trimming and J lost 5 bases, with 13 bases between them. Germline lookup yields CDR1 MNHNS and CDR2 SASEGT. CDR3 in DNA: TGTGCCAGCAGTCCCTCCACGTTTGATCAGCCCCAGCATTTT. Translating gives CASSPSTFDQPQHF.

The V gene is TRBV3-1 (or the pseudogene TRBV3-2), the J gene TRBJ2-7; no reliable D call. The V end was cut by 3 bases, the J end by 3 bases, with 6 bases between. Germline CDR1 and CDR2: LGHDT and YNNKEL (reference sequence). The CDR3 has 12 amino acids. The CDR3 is CASSHRRYEQYF. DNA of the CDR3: TGTGCCAGCAGCCATCGGCGCTACGAGCAGTACTTC.

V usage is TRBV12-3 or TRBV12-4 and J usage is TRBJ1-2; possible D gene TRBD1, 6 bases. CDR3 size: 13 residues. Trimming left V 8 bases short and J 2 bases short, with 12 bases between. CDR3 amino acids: CASQGGRNYGYTF. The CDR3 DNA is TGTGCCAGCCAAGGGGGTAGGAACTATGGCTACACCTTC.

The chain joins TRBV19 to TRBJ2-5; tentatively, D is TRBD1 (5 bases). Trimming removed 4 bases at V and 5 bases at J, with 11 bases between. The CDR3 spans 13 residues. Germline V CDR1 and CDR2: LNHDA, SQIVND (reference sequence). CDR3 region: CASSSQGMETQYF. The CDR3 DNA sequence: TGTGCCAGTAGTAGCCAGGGTATGGAGACCCAGTACTTC. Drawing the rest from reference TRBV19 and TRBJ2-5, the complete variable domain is DGGITQSPKYLFRKEGQNVTLSCEQNLNHDAMYWYRQDPGQGLRLIYYSQIVNDFQKGDIAEGYSVSREKKESFPLTVTSAQKNPTAFYLCASSSQGMETQYFGPGTRLLVL.

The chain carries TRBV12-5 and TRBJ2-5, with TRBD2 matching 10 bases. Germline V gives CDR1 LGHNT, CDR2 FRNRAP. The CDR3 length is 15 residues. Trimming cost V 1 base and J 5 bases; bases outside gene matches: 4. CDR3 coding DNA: TGTGCTAGTGGTTTGGGGTCTAGCGGGAGTGAGACCCAGTACTTC. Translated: CASGLGSSGSETQYF.

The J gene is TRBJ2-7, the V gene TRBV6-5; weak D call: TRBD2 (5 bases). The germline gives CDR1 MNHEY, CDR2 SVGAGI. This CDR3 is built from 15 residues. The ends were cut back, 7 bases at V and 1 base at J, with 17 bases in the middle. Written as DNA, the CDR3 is TGTGCCAGCAAGTCCATGACGGGATCATCCTACGAGCAGTACTTC. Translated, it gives CASKSMTGSSYEQYF.

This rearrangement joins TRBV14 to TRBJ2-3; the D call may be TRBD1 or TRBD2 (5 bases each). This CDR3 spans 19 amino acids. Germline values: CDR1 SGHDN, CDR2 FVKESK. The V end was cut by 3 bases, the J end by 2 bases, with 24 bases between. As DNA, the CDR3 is TGTGCCAGCAGCCACTTCTCGGGGCGAGACCTATACAACACAGATACGCAGTATTTT. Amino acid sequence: CASSHFSGRDLYNTDTQYF.

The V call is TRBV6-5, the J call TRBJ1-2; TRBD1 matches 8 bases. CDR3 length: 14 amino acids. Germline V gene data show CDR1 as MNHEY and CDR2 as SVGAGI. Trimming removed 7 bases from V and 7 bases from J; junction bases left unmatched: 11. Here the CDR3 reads CASIVTGVFGGYTF. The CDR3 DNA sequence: TGTGCCAGCATAGTGACAGGGGTCTTCGGTGGCTACACCTTC.

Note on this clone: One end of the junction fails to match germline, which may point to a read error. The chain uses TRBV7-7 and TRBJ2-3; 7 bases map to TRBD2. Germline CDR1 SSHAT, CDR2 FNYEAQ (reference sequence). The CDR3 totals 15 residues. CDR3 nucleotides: TGTGCTAGCAGCCCACTCGGGGGGAGGACAGATACGCAGTATTTT. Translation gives CASSPLGGRTDTQYF.

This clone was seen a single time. This CDR3 is CASSVGTINEQFF. CDR3 DNA: TGTGCCAGCAGCGTAGGAACTATTAATGAGCAGTTCTTC. The chain employs TRBV9 and TRBJ2-1; D unresolved. Germline CDR1 reads SGDLS; CDR2 reads YYNGEE. With 0 bases removed from V and 7 bases from J, the gap between germline ends came to 8 bases. CDR3 size: 13 residues.

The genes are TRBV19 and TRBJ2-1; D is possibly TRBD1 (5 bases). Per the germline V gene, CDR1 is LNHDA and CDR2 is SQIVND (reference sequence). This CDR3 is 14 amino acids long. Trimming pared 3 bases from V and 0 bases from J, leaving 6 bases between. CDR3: CASSMQGSYNEQFF. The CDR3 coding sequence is TGTGCCAGTAGTATGCAGGGCTCCTACAATGAGCAGTTCTTC.

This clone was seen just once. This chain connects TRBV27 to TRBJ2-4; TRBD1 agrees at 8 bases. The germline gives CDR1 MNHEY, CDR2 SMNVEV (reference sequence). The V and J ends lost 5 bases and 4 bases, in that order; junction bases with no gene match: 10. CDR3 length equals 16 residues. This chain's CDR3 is CASSPLFRDRKNIQYF. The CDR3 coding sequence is TGTGCCAGCAGTCCCCTTTTTCGGGACAGGAAAAACATTCAGTACTTC.

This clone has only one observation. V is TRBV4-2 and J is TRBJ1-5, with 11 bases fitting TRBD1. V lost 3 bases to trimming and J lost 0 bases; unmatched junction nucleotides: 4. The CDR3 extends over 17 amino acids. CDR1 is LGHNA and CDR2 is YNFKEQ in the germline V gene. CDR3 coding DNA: TGTGCCAGCAGCCATCTGGGACAGGGGGGTAGCAATCAGCCCCAGCATTTT. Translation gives CASSHLGQGGSNQPQHF.

Here the CDR3 DNA reads TGTGCCAGCAGCTTAGGGGGCGGAATAACGTCCACAGATACGCAGTATTTT. This encodes CASSLGGGITSTDTQYF. This chain uses TRBV7-3 with TRBJ2-3; the D gene is possibly TRBD1 (6 bases). Germline values: CDR1 SGHTA, CDR2 FQGTGA. Between the trimmed V and J ends, which lost 2 bases and 2 bases, there was a span of 17 bases. The CDR3 loop spans 17 amino acids.